This TCR beta chain derives from a study of CD4+ T cells in melanoma. This clone has just one count. Clones were read by immunoSEQ multiplex PCR, and TCRdb kept only the in-frame ones, dropping some. The top ten clones hold 1.5% to 1.9% of a sample with roughly 140,000 clones, around 90% of them seen once. The CDR3 is made up of 18 amino acids. With 0 bases clipped from V and 1 base from J, the junction kept 8 bases outside the gene matches. Germline CDR1 is MNHEY and CDR2 is SMNVEV (reference sequence). The sequence was obtained from a human donor with melanoma. The chain couples TRBV27 to TRBJ2-3, with 9 bases identical to TRBD2. DNA for the CDR3: TGTGCCAGCAGTTTATCCCCTCCCTCTAGCGGGGGCACAGATACGCAGTATTTT. Translated: CASSLSPPSSGGTDTQYF.